The 26 T cell receptor beta chains below were found in one sample sequenced in a study of T cell responses to AZD1222 COVID-19 vaccine. TCRdb's copy holds only in-frame clones and misses some; the assay was immunoSEQ multiplex PCR. The repertoire holds about 97,000 clones, 70% to 90% seen once, with roughly 2.8% in the top ten. The specimen comprised peripheral blood, sampled on day 0 of AZD1222 vaccination. Receptors originate from an adult in good health.

Only one count was recorded for this clone. The CDR3 DNA is TGTGCCAGCAGCTTAGAACACCAATGGGGCAATGAGCAGTTCTTC. This translates into CASSLEHQWGNEQFF. The V and J genes are TRBV11-3 and TRBJ2-1; D gene ambiguous. Germline CDR1 reads SGHNT; CDR2 reads YENEEA. V was clipped by 0 bases and J by 6 bases, with 12 bases between them. The CDR3 consists of 15 residues.

V usage is TRBV5-6 and J usage is TRBJ1-6; D uncertain. Germline-derived CDR1 and CDR2 are SGHDT and YYEEEE. CDR3 length: 15 amino acids. V lost 0 bases, J lost 10 bases, and 14 bases lay in between. This CDR3 is CASSLVGEALSPLHF. In DNA, the CDR3 is TGTGCCAGCAGCTTGGTGGGTGAGGCACTATCACCCCTCCACTTT.

J is TRBJ1-5 and V is TRBV19; TRBD1 agrees at 9 bases. V shed 3 bases and J 4 bases; nucleotides not matched to a gene: 7. The CDR3 covers 16 residues. CDR1 is LNHDA, CDR2 SQIVND, per germline (reference sequence). The CDR3 DNA is TGTGCCAGTAGTATCATCGGGGACAGGGTTAATCAGCCCCAGCATTTT. It encodes CASSIIGDRVNQPQHF.

The J gene is TRBJ1-1, the V gene TRBV7-9, with D hard to call. The CDR3 length is 16 residues. Germline loops: CDR1 SEHNR, CDR2 FQNEAQ (reference sequence). V lost 4 bases and J 1 base, leaving 16 bases between the germline ends. The CDR3 region has the DNA TGTGCCAGCAGCTCCATTTTCACGACGGAGAACACTGAAGCTTTCTTT. It translates to CASSSIFTTENTEAFF.

This clone was seen once. The chain couples TRBV5-1 to TRBJ2-3; 9 bases are shared with TRBD2. V gave up 0 bases and J gave up 1 base; unmatched junction bases: 3. The germline V gene has CDR1 SGHRS and CDR2 YFSETQ. This CDR3 spans 16 amino acids. The CDR3 nucleotides are TGCGCCAGCAGCTTGGGGGCTAGCGGGGGCACAGATACGCAGTATTTT. This codes for CASSLGASGGTDTQYF.

The chain recombines TRBV7-3 with TRBJ1-6; possible D gene TRBD1, 5 bases. CDR1 and CDR2 (germline): SGHTA, FQGTGA. Trimming left V 7 bases short and J 10 bases short, with 17 bases between. This CDR3 is built from 14 residues. CDR3 region: CASNPTEGRSPLHF. CDR3 nucleotides: TGTGCCAGCAACCCGACAGAGGGACGATCACCCCTCCACTTT.

This chain links TRBV5-1 with TRBJ1-5, with no clear D. The CDR3 runs 13 residues. The V gene's germline CDR1 is SGHRS and CDR2 YFSETQ. V lost 2 bases and J lost 0, with 3 bases in between. The CDR3: CASSLYSNQPQHF. For the CDR3, the DNA is TGCGCCAGCAGCTTATATAGCAATCAGCCCCAGCATTTT.

V and J are TRBV15 and TRBJ1-2; TRBD1 is a possible D gene (5 bases). The CDR3 loop spans 17 amino acids. Trimming pared 0 bases from V and 0 bases from J, leaving 14 bases between. The V gene's germline CDR1 is LNHNV and CDR2 YYDKDF (reference sequence). CDR3 loop: CATSREKFQGSNYGYTF. As DNA, the CDR3 is TGTGCCACCAGCAGAGAGAAGTTTCAGGGTTCTAACTATGGCTACACCTTC.

This chain links TRBV27 with TRBJ2-1; 9 bases agree with TRBD2. Germline V gives CDR1 MNHEY, CDR2 SMNVEV (reference sequence). The CDR3 consists of 15 residues. Germline trimming cut 5 bases from V and 6 bases from J; bases unmatched to any gene: 8. The CDR3 loop is CASSPWGTSLNEQFF. CDR3 sequence (DNA): TGTGCCAGCAGTCCATGGGGGACTAGCCTCAATGAGCAGTTCTTC.

The chain's CDR3 is CAWSAPQDGYTF. Here the CDR3 DNA reads TGTGCCTGGAGTGCCCCACAAGATGGCTACACCTTC. The rearrangement links TRBV30 to TRBJ1-2; D is unclear. V lost 1 base and J lost 6, with 9 bases in between. The CDR3 length is 12 residues. Germline V gene lookup returns CDR1 GTSNPN and CDR2 SVGIG (reference sequence).

The rearrangement joins TRBV27 to TRBJ1-2; D is uncertain. CDR1 and CDR2 from the germline V gene are MNHEY and SMNVEV (reference sequence). The CDR3 is 11 amino acids. V lost 8 bases, J lost 2 bases, and 6 bases lay in between. This chain's CDR3 is CASAGNYGYTF. The CDR3 bases are TGTGCCAGCGCCGGGAACTATGGCTACACCTTC.

The chain combines TRBV18 with TRBJ1-5, with 8 bases that match TRBD1. This CDR3 comprises 16 residues. The germline V gene encodes CDR1 KGHSH and CDR2 LQKENI. With 3 bases clipped from V and 3 bases from J, the junction kept 7 bases outside the gene matches. CDR3 loop: CASSPGQGRVNQPQHF. In DNA form, the CDR3 reads TGTGCCAGCTCACCCGGACAGGGAAGGGTCAATCAGCCCCAGCATTTT.

This rearrangement joins TRBV4-1 to TRBJ1-1, with D maybe TRBD1 (5 bases). V lost 1 base and J 1 base, leaving 7 bases between the germline ends. Germline V lookup: CDR1 MGHRA, CDR2 YSYEKL. This CDR3 comprises 14 residues. Written as DNA, the CDR3 is TGCGCCAGCAGCCAAGGGGGGACGAACACTGAAGCTTTCTTT. This gives the protein CASSQGGTNTEAFF.

This chain links TRBV10-2 with TRBJ1-3; D uncertain. This CDR3 region has 16 residues. Trimming shortened V by 4 bases and J by 3 bases, and 16 bases separated the two germline ends. Looked up from germline, CDR1 is WSHSY and CDR2 is SAAADI. The CDR3 here is CASSARLGSIGNTIYF. The DNA for the CDR3 is TGCGCCAGCAGTGCCCGGTTAGGGAGCATTGGAAACACCATATATTTT.

The chain couples TRBV28 to TRBJ2-5, with D maybe TRBD2 (6 bases). The V end was cut by 3 bases, the J end by 2 bases, with 13 bases between. The germline V gene has CDR1 MDHEN and CDR2 SYDVKM. The CDR3 extends over 15 amino acids. In DNA form, the CDR3 reads TGTGCCAGCAGTTTTTCTGGGGACTTTCAAGAGACCCAGTACTTC. Translating it yields CASSFSGDFQETQYF.

This chain links TRBV5-4 with TRBJ2-1; D is unresolved. Germline V lookup: CDR1 SGHNT, CDR2 YYREEE (reference sequence). Deletions cut 9 bases from V and 7 bases from J, with 11 bases between. The CDR3 is 11 residues long. The CDR3 DNA reads TGTGCCACCGAGACGACGAATGAGCAGTTCTTC. Its translation is CATETTNEQFF.

The CDR3, as DNA: TGTGCCAGCAGCTTGGTAGGCGGGGGGGCAGATACGCAGTATTTT. It encodes CASSLVGGGADTQYF. The chain joins TRBV5-4 to TRBJ2-3; 9 bases map to TRBD2. The trim removed 0 bases at V and 4 bases at J, leaving 3 bases unmatched. There are 15 residues in the CDR3. Germline CDR1 reads SGHNT; CDR2 reads YYREEE (reference sequence).

The gene calls are TRBV19 and TRBJ1-4; 9 bases fit TRBD1. Losses at the gene ends were 7 bases for V and 5 bases for J; bases not matched to a gene: 8. This CDR3 contains 15 residues. Per germline, CDR1 LNHDA and CDR2 SQIVND (reference sequence). CDR3 DNA sequence: TGTGCCAGTACCCCAACGACAGGGGGGAATGAAAAACTGTTTTTT. Translation gives CASTPTTGGNEKLFF. Filled out from reference TRBV19 and TRBJ1-4, the complete variable domain reads DGGITQSPKYLFRKEGQNVTLSCEQNLNHDAMYWYRQDPGQGLRLIYYSQIVNDFQKGDIAEGYSVSREKKESFPLTVTSAQKNPTAFYLCASTPTTGGNEKLFFGSGTQLSVL.

This chain connects TRBV25-1 to TRBJ2-1; 11 nucleotides match TRBD2. J was trimmed by 9 bases and V by 6 bases; bases with no gene match: 10. The CDR3 spans 15 residues. CDR1 MGHDK and CDR2 SYGVNS come from the germline V gene. CDR3 DNA: TGTGCCAGCAGACCCTCCCTAGCGGGGGGTTTTGAGCAGTTCTTC. This codes for CASRPSLAGGFEQFF.

This chain uses TRBV30 with TRBJ1-6; TRBD1 matches at 8 bases. With 8 bases clipped from V and 10 bases from J, the junction kept 10 bases outside the gene matches. In germline, CDR1 is GTSNPN, CDR2 SVGIG (reference sequence). CDR3 length: 13 amino acids. The CDR3 protein is CAGNQGARSPLHF. DNA of the CDR3: TGTGCCGGTAACCAGGGGGCACGGTCACCCCTCCACTTT.

V gene TRBV18 combines with J gene TRBJ2-3; the D is unclear. The CDR3 extends over 13 amino acids. Trimming shortened V by 2 bases and J by 2 bases, and 5 bases separated the two germline ends. Looked up from germline, CDR1 is KGHSH and CDR2 is LQKENI. The CDR3 DNA reads TGTGCCAGCTCACCAACGACCACAGATACGCAGTATTTT. This encodes CASSPTTTDTQYF.

The rearrangement joins TRBV11-2 to TRBJ1-3; D gene unclear. In germline, CDR1 is SGHAT, CDR2 FQNNGV. Trimming left V 5 bases short and J 2 bases short, with 4 bases between. This CDR3 has 12 amino acids. The CDR3 DNA sequence: TGTGCCAGCAGCACTCCTGGAAACACCATATATTTT. Translated: CASSTPGNTIYF.

This rearrangement joins TRBV2 to TRBJ1-6; TRBD1 aligns across 7 bases. The CDR3 is 14 residues long. Trimming at V came to 4 bases and at J to 9 bases, leaving 6 bases not matched to a gene. CDR1 and CDR2 (germline): SNHLY, FYNNEI. The CDR3 region has the DNA TGTGCCAGCAGTGTCGGGACAGAGAGTTCACCCCTCCACTTT. Translating gives CASSVGTESSPLHF.

This clone was picked up one time. V usage is TRBV5-1 and J usage is TRBJ2-5; D not certain. This CDR3 has 14 amino acids. In germline, CDR1 is SGHRS, CDR2 YFSETQ. Trimming removed 2 bases from V and 5 bases from J, with 13 bases in between. The DNA of the CDR3 is TGCGCCAGCAGCTTATTGAGACCGAGCGAGACCCAGTACTTC. Its translation is CASSLLRPSETQYF. Filled out from reference TRBV5-1 and TRBJ2-5, the complete variable domain reads KAGVTQTPRYLIKTRGQQVTLSCSPISGHRSVSWYQQTPGQGLQFLFEYFSETQRNKGNFPGRFSGRQFSNSRSEMNVSTLELGDSALYLCASSLLRPSETQYFGPGTRLLVL.

V gene TRBV7-9 combines with J gene TRBJ1-2, with D unresolved. The CDR3 extends over 13 amino acids. Germline CDR1 reads SEHNR; CDR2 reads FQNEAQ (reference sequence). V lost 1 base and J lost 1, with 4 bases in between. CDR3 amino acids: CASSLGFNYGYTF. For the CDR3, the DNA is TGTGCCAGCAGCTTAGGATTTAACTATGGCTACACCTTC. Based on the CDR3 plus reference TRBV7-9 and TRBJ1-2, the full variable domain is DTGVSQNPRHKITKRGQNVTFRCDPISEHNRLYWYRQTLGQGPEFLTYFQNEAQLEKSRLLSDRFSAERPKGSFSTLEIQRTEQGDSAMYLCASSLGFNYGYTFGSGTRLTVV.

The J gene is TRBJ2-3, the V gene TRBV19; TRBD2 aligns across 9 bases. Germline CDR1 and CDR2: LNHDA and SQIVND (reference sequence). The CDR3 sequence is 14 residues long. The V and J ends lost 10 bases and 2 bases, in that order; junction bases with no gene match: 7. The chain's CDR3 is CATTGTSHTDTQYF. The CDR3, as DNA: TGTGCCACCACAGGGACTAGCCACACAGATACGCAGTATTTT.